Presented here are 7 T cell receptor beta chains from one specimen sequenced in a study of identical twins. From the 5' RACE reads, TCRdb called clonotypes with MiXCR, one entry per CDR3 protein. The table lists more than 650,000 distinct CDR3 sequences, around 6.1% of them singletons. The sequencing sample was made of naive T cells sorted from blood. The receptors stem from a man in his late teens or twenties in good health.

Ten or more counts support this clonotype. The chain has TRBV25-1 and TRBJ1-1; tentatively, D is TRBD1 (5 bases). Trimming pared 5 bases from V and 1 base from J, leaving 8 bases between. The CDR3 covers 13 residues. Germline V lookup: CDR1 MGHDK, CDR2 SYGVNS. The CDR3 bases are TGTGCCAGCAGTAATACAGGGAACACTGAAGCTTTCTTT. Protein: CASSNTGNTEAFF. The complete variable domain, with remaining parts taken from reference TRBV25-1 and TRBJ1-1, reads EADIYQTPRYLVIGTGKKITLECSQTMGHDKMYWYQQDPGMELHLIHYSYGVNSTEKGDLSSESTVSRIRTEHFPLTLESARPSHTSQYLCASSNTGNTEAFFGQGTRLTVV.

This chain joins TRBV19 and TRBJ2-1; a possible D gene is TRBD2 (6 bases). The V gene's germline CDR1 is LNHDA and CDR2 SQIVND (reference sequence). This CDR3 contains 13 residues. Between the trimmed V and J ends, which lost 8 bases and 2 bases, there was a span of 10 bases. This CDR3 is CASGGMTYNEQFF. CDR3 in DNA: TGTGCCAGTGGCGGGATGACCTACAATGAGCAGTTCTTC. Full variable domain (remainder filled in from reference TRBV19 and TRBJ2-1): DGGITQSPKYLFRKEGQNVTLSCEQNLNHDAMYWYRQDPGQGLRLIYYSQIVNDFQKGDIAEGYSVSREKKESFPLTVTSAQKNPTAFYLCASGGMTYNEQFFGPGTRLTVL.

This clonotype was observed a few times. J is TRBJ2-4 and V is TRBV12-3 or TRBV12-4, with D unresolved. This CDR3 has 12 residues. Trimming took 4 bases from V and 3 from J, leaving 4 bases between them. This CDR3 reads CASSWDKNIQYF. Here the CDR3 DNA reads TGTGCCAGCAGTTGGGACAAAAACATTCAGTACTTC.

The V and J genes are TRBV10-3 and TRBJ2-7; 9 bases align to TRBD1. The CDR3 sequence is 15 residues long. Germline V gives CDR1 ENHRY, CDR2 SYGVKD. V was pared by 7 bases and J by 4 bases, with 11 bases of the junction left unmatched. CDR3 coding DNA: TGTGCCATCACCGAGACCGGGACAGGGTTGTACGAGCAGTACTTC. Its protein is CAITETGTGLYEQYF.

This clonotype was detected many times. The gene calls are TRBV29-1 and TRBJ2-1, with D maybe TRBD2 (6 bases). The CDR3 extends over 13 amino acids. Germline CDR1 SQVTM, CDR2 ANQGSEA. V lost 4 bases and J 3 bases, leaving 10 bases between the germline ends. CDR3 loop: CSVAGDDYNEQFF. The CDR3 nucleotides read TGCAGCGTTGCGGGAGACGACTACAATGAGCAGTTCTTC.

V is TRBV11-2 and J is TRBJ1-1; 7 bases are shared with TRBD1. Trimming took 0 bases from V and 11 from J; bases not matched to a gene: 9. The CDR3 loop spans 14 amino acids. The germline gives CDR1 SGHAT, CDR2 FQNNGV. CDR3 residues: CASSLDTRGLEAFF. For the CDR3, the DNA is TGTGCCAGCAGCTTAGATACAAGGGGGCTGGAGGCTTTCTTT.

This clonotype was detected ten times or more. The chain uses TRBV6-1 and TRBJ1-5, with 10 bases identical to TRBD1. The CDR3 sequence is 15 residues long. The germline gives CDR1 MNHNS, CDR2 SASEGT. Trimming removed 5 bases from V and 5 bases from J; junction bases left unmatched: 6. The CDR3 coding sequence is TGTGCCAGCAGTCCCGACAGGGGGCTAGATCAGCCCCAGCATTTT. Translating gives CASSPDRGLDQPQHF.